The clone carrying this T cell receptor (beta chain) has just a few counts. Its specificity is not known. This entry belongs to a study of T cells after yellow fever vaccination. Overall study results and limits: After the booster, roughly 96% of CD4 and more than 85% of CD8 primary-response clones were re-detected.

This CDR3 is built from 16 residues. Trimming took off 2 bases at V and 5 bases at J, with 16 bases between the two ends. The V gene's germline CDR1 is SGDLS and CDR2 YYNGEE. Making TCR cDNA involved 5'RACE template switching, which added UMIs and a universal primer site. TCRdb processed the 5' RACE reads anew with MiXCR; each CDR3 protein has one entry. Counted here are about 320,000 distinct CDR3 sequences, around 4.4% occurring once; the ten biggest clones make up just under 20%. The clonotype was recovered from a man between 18 and 29 years old who received the YFV17D yellow fever vaccine. This rearrangement joins TRBV9 to TRBJ1-4; a weak D match, TRBD1 (5 bases). The input for sequencing was PBMCs, taken 15 days after the yellow fever booster vaccination. The CDR3 loop is CASSVSRGVRNEKLFF. The CDR3 coding sequence is TGTGCCAGCAGCGTGTCGCGGGGGGTGAGGAATGAAAAACTGTTTTTT.